This T cell receptor beta chain was observed in a study of cytomegalovirus exposure and HLA in healthy donors. 60 Vbeta and 13 Jbeta primers were used in PCR. The protocol was immunoSEQ multiplex PCR, while the TCRdb copy is restricted to in-frame clones and leaves out a portion. The sample includes 170,000 or so clones, around 88% seen only once; the top ten take under 2.5%. Germline V gives CDR1 MNHEY, CDR2 SMNVEV (reference sequence). The CDR3 consists of 15 residues. Trimming shortened V by 0 bases and J by 5 bases, and 10 bases separated the two germline ends. The receptor was isolated from a woman under 30 in good health and CMV-seronegative. The genes are TRBV27 and TRBJ2-2, with TRBD1 as a possible D gene (5 bases). The sample comprised PBMCs. CDR3 sequence: CASSLSGVLTGELFF. CDR3 nucleotide sequence: TGTGCCAGCAGTTTATCAGGGGTATTGACCGGGGAGCTGTTTTTT.